A selection of T cell receptor beta chains follows, all from one sample in a study of blood T cell repertoires in COVID-19. Assay: immunoSEQ multiplex PCR; the TCRdb copy retains only in-frame clones and omits some. The repertoire consists of over 50,000 clones, with 70% to 90% occurring once and the leading ten covering approximately 2.6%. Sequenced input: peripheral blood. These receptors were collected from a man of 80 years or more with acute or convalescent COVID-19. Both conserved end residues are part of each CDR3. Fields, in order: CDR3 length, J gene, clone size, V gene, CDR3 protein. Only some rows state a clone size, as once, few, many or a class for expanded clones.

cdr3_length: 16
j_call: TRBJ2-5
clone_size: once
v_call: TRBV11-3
cdr3_aa: CASSFGVGTSQETQYF

cdr3_length: 16
j_call: TRBJ2-2
clone_size: once
v_call: TRBV12-2
cdr3_aa: CASRLRRADNTGELFF

cdr3_length: 14
j_call: TRBJ1-2
clone_size: -
v_call: TRBV5-8
cdr3_aa: CASSLGGDLYGYTF

cdr3_length: 17
j_call: TRBJ1-5
clone_size: -
v_call: TRBV3-1/TRBV3-2
cdr3_aa: CASSQFPIQGSNQPQHF

cdr3_length: 14
j_call: TRBJ1-1
clone_size: -
v_call: TRBV28
cdr3_aa: CASSPMTGRAEAFF

cdr3_length: 13
j_call: TRBJ2-5
clone_size: -
v_call: TRBV5-1
cdr3_aa: CASSYRVGETQYF

cdr3_length: 17
j_call: TRBJ2-7
clone_size: -
v_call: TRBV4-3
cdr3_aa: CASSQEWGLDASYEQYF

cdr3_length: 14
j_call: TRBJ1-1
clone_size: -
v_call: TRBV2
cdr3_aa: CASRKGVGNTEAFF

cdr3_length: 15
j_call: TRBJ1-4
clone_size: -
v_call: TRBV3-1/TRBV3-2
cdr3_aa: CASSQGQANNEKLFF

cdr3_length: 15
j_call: TRBJ1-1
clone_size: -
v_call: TRBV30
cdr3_aa: CAWTTLDRLNTEAFF

cdr3_length: 17
j_call: TRBJ1-2
clone_size: -
v_call: TRBV5-4
cdr3_aa: CASSHNRAPQANYGYTF

cdr3_length: 14
j_call: TRBJ1-2
clone_size: -
v_call: TRBV4-2
cdr3_aa: CASSQGDRERGYTF

cdr3_length: 15
j_call: TRBJ1-2
clone_size: -
v_call: TRBV4-2
cdr3_aa: CASSQGPDRDHGYTF

cdr3_length: 16
j_call: TRBJ2-2
clone_size: -
v_call: TRBV7-2
cdr3_aa: CASSLGTRLNTGELFF

cdr3_length: 13
j_call: TRBJ2-1
clone_size: -
v_call: TRBV19
cdr3_aa: CASRDSPYNEQFF

cdr3_length: 15
j_call: TRBJ2-2
clone_size: few
v_call: TRBV14
cdr3_aa: CASARRISGAGELFF

cdr3_length: 15
j_call: TRBJ1-2
clone_size: -
v_call: TRBV5-1
cdr3_aa: CASSSTGAGDYGYTF

cdr3_length: 10
j_call: TRBJ1-1
clone_size: once
v_call: TRBV6-6
cdr3_aa: CASRQAEAFF

cdr3_length: 15
j_call: TRBJ2-3
clone_size: once
v_call: TRBV3-1/TRBV3-2
cdr3_aa: CASSHHGGATDTQYF

cdr3_length: 14
j_call: TRBJ1-2
clone_size: few
v_call: TRBV6-5
cdr3_aa: CASRTMGQPYGYTF

cdr3_length: 14
j_call: TRBJ2-3
clone_size: -
v_call: TRBV27
cdr3_aa: CAGSGDFGTDTQYF

cdr3_length: 16
j_call: TRBJ2-7
clone_size: once
v_call: TRBV14
cdr3_aa: CASSPMYRGASYEQYF

cdr3_length: 15
j_call: TRBJ1-2
clone_size: -
v_call: TRBV7-7
cdr3_aa: CASSLESGRGDGYTF

cdr3_length: 16
j_call: TRBJ2-7
clone_size: few
v_call: TRBV19
cdr3_aa: CASSIGGQAFSYEQYF

cdr3_length: 13
j_call: TRBJ1-2
clone_size: -
v_call: TRBV29-1
cdr3_aa: CSATGGWGYGYTF